This T cell receptor beta chain was identified during a study of cytomegalovirus exposure and HLA in healthy donors. Regarding the study as a whole: In a later analysis, parvovirus B19, influenza, CMV and Epstein-Barr virus appeared linked to several top co-occurrence clusters.

Turning to this clone: Its antigen is still unknown.

CDR3 length: 16 residues. The germline gives CDR1 SNHLY, CDR2 FYNNEI. V was clipped by 2 bases and J by 3 bases; unmatched bases: 7. Primers included in the PCR were 60 Vbeta and 13 Jbeta primers. Only in-frame clones appear in the TCRdb table, and some are missing; sequencing was by immunoSEQ multiplex PCR. The repertoire holds around 150,000 clones, with approximately 80% as singletons. The genes are TRBV2 and TRBJ2-3; 8 positions match TRBD2. Sample: PBMCs. The sequence was obtained from a man aged 25 to 45 in good health and CMV-seronegative. The CDR3 region has the DNA TGTGCCAGCAGTGAAAGGCGCGGGAGGTCGACAGATACGCAGTATTTT. Protein product: CASSERRGRSTDTQYF. Looking up the rest from reference TRBV2 and TRBJ2-3 gives the full variable domain: EPEVTQTPSHQVTQMGQEVILRCVPISNHLYFYWYRQILGQKVEFLVSFYNNEISEKSEIFDDQFSVERPDGSNFTLKIRSTKLEDSAMYFCASSERRGRSTDTQYFGPGTRLTVL.